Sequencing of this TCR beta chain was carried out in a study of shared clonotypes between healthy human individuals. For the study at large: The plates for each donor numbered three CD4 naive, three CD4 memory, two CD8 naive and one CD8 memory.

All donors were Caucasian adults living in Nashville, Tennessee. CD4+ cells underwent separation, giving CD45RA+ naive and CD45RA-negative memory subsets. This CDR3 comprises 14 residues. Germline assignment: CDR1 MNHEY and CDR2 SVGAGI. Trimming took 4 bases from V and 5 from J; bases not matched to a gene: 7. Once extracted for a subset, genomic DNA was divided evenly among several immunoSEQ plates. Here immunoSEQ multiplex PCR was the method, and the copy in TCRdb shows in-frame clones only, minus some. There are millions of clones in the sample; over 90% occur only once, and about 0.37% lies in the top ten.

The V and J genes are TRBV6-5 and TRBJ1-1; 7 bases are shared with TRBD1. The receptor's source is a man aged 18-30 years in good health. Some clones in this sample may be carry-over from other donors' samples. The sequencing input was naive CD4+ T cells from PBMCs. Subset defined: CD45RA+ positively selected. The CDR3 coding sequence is TGTGCCAGCAGTTTGAACAGGGGAGGTACTGAAGCTTTCTTT. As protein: CASSLNRGGTEAFF.